This TCR beta chain was identified in a study of response to subunit inactivated influenza vaccine. Study observations and caveats: Each seasonal influenza vaccination recruits few new T cells, the authors suggested.

The V gene lost 5 bases and the J gene lost 0 bases, with 16 bases spanning the gap. The CDR3 runs to 17 residues. One entry per CDR3 protein, called by TCRdb with MiXCR from the RT-PCR reads. Seen here are hundreds of thousands of distinct CDR3 sequences, about a fifth observed once, and the top ten hold roughly a tenth. This clonotype was recorded a few times. Its specificity is not known. The V gene is TRBV12-3 or TRBV12-4, the J gene TRBJ2-2, with D perhaps matching TRBD1 (5 bases). The sequencing used PBMCs from blood, collected more than 4 days after vaccination. The source is a middle-aged man who received an inactivated influenza vaccine. The CDR3 sequence: CASSPSPTATNTGELFF. CDR3 in DNA: TGTGCCAGCAGTCCATCCCCGACAGCTACGAACACCGGGGAGCTGTTTTTT.